This T cell receptor beta chain is from a study of patients and donors after allogeneic stem cell transplantation. TCRdb re-analysed the RT-PCR reads in MiXCR, keeping a single row per CDR3 protein. This sample has 24,000 or so distinct CDR3 sequences, with approximately 28% found just once. Germline V gives CDR1 MDHEN, CDR2 SYDVKM. CDR3 size: 14 residues. V was trimmed by 2 bases and J by 0 bases, leaving 7 bases between them. This TCR derives from a human donor who was either an allogeneic HSCT recipient or a stem cell or donor lymphocyte infusion donor (not recorded which). It is not recorded whose cells these are; they may come from a transplant donor. V usage is TRBV28 and J usage is TRBJ1-1; tentative D call: TRBD1 (5 bases). The sample taken for sequencing was blood, either unsorted or a sorted T cell fraction (not recorded which). For the CDR3, the DNA is TGTGCCAGCAGTTTACAGGGCATGAACACTGAAGCTTTCTTT. Protein sequence: CASSLQGMNTEAFF.